Presented here are 25 T cell receptor beta chains from one specimen sequenced in a study of T cells in tuberculosis. The time point: new active TB diagnosis, blood taken before or within 7 days of starting treatment. Measured with immunoSEQ multiplex PCR; TCRdb has only the in-frame clones, and not every one. The profile shows approximately 53,000 clones, roughly 96% of them singletons. The sample in question was PBMCs, obtained at tuberculosis diagnosis. Receptors originate from an adult with tuberculosis.

The rearrangement joins TRBV5-1 to TRBJ1-1; 8 nucleotides agree with TRBD1. Germline CDR1 and CDR2: SGHRS and YFSETQ. This CDR3 contains 15 residues. V shed 0 bases, J shed 1 base, and the junction held 2 bases outside the gene matches. CDR3 amino acids: CASSLAGQANTEAFF. The CDR3 coding sequence is TGCGCCAGCAGCTTGGCGGGACAGGCGAACACTGAAGCTTTCTTT.

The chain employs TRBV27 and TRBJ2-1, with 7 bases identical to TRBD1. J lost 12 bases, V lost 3 bases, and 17 bases had no gene match. Germline CDR1 reads MNHEY; CDR2 reads SMNVEV (reference sequence). The CDR3 is 16 residues long. CDR3 nucleotides: TGTGCCAGCAGTTTTTCGGTGGACAGGAGGATTGGCGGGCAGTTCTTC. It encodes CASSFSVDRRIGGQFF.

This sequence joins TRBV7-9 and TRBJ1-2, with TRBD1 matching over 7 bases. The junction had 4 bases not matched to a gene; V was cut back by 2 bases and J by 7 bases. The CDR3 consists of 13 residues. CDR1 SEHNR and CDR2 FQNEAQ come from the germline V gene (reference sequence). CDR3 sequence (DNA): TGTGCCAGCAGCTTAAAGGCAGGGGGTGGCTACACCTTC. Its protein is CASSLKAGGGYTF.

The chain is built from TRBV18 and TRBJ2-7; D unresolved. Per the germline V gene, CDR1 is KGHSH and CDR2 is LQKENI. This CDR3 is built from 13 residues. V shed 1 base and J shed 4 bases, with 8 bases lying between them. The CDR3 region has the DNA TGTGCCAGCTCACCACGAAACCTATACGAGCAGTACTTC. Its protein is CASSPRNLYEQYF.

The chain links TRBV4-1 to TRBJ2-1; 8 bases are a match to TRBD2. The CDR3 is made up of 16 amino acids. The germline V gene encodes CDR1 MGHRA and CDR2 YSYEKL. V lost 1 base to trimming and J lost 6 bases; unmatched junction nucleotides: 8. Here the CDR3 DNA reads TGCGCCAGCAGCCAAGTTAAAAGCGGGAGCGTCAATGAGCAGTTCTTC. Its translation: CASSQVKSGSVNEQFF.

The chain carries TRBV7-2 and TRBJ2-4, with TRBD1 matching 10 bases. J was trimmed by 7 bases and V by 8 bases; bases with no gene match: 11. The CDR3 is 15 residues long. Germline lookup yields CDR1 SGHTA and CDR2 FQGNSA. DNA of the CDR3: TGTGCCAGCGGGCTCGGGGGACAGGGGAGTAACATTCAGTACTTC. Protein: CASGLGGQGSNIQYF.

J is TRBJ2-7 and V is TRBV7-2; the D gene is possibly TRBD2 (6 bases). The V and J ends lost 5 bases and 0 bases respectively, with 11 bases between them. The germline V gene has CDR1 SGHTA and CDR2 FQGNSA. The CDR3 sequence is 14 residues long. The CDR3 bases are TGTGCCAGCAGCCTGGACTACCCCTCCTACGAGCAGTACTTC. Protein sequence: CASSLDYPSYEQYF.

The V call is TRBV29-1, the J call TRBJ1-1; no reliable D call. The V gene's germline CDR1 is SQVTM and CDR2 ANQGSEA. V was cut by 7 bases and J by 0 bases, with 12 bases left in between. The CDR3 loop spans 13 amino acids. CDR3 protein: CSGSRGMNTEAFF. In DNA, the CDR3 is TGCAGCGGATCCCGGGGAATGAACACTGAAGCTTTCTTT.

The V and J genes are TRBV19 and TRBJ1-1; 7 nucleotides agree with TRBD1. The germline V gene has CDR1 LNHDA and CDR2 SQIVND (reference sequence). The CDR3 loop spans 13 amino acids. The junction had 6 bases not matched to a gene; V was cut back by 11 bases and J by 0 bases. CDR3 DNA sequence: TGTGCCTCATCGACAGGGATGAACACTGAAGCTTTCTTT. It encodes CASSTGMNTEAFF.

CDR3 DNA sequence: TGTGCCAGCAGCTTTGGCGGTGGGGAGGCTTTCTTT. The encoded protein is CASSFGGGEAFF. The chain recombines TRBV7-9 with TRBJ1-1; D not resolved. The V gene's germline CDR1 is SEHNR and CDR2 FQNEAQ (reference sequence). This CDR3 contains 12 residues. V was trimmed by 3 bases and J by 11 bases, leaving 13 bases between them.

The V gene is TRBV7-9, the J gene TRBJ2-1; 7 bases align to TRBD1. The V segment lost 5 bases and the J segment 4 bases; nucleotides outside the gene matches: 2. CDR3 length: 13 residues. The germline V gene encodes CDR1 SEHNR and CDR2 FQNEAQ (reference sequence). CDR3 coding DNA: TGTGCCAGCAGCCGGGGACAGTACAATGAGCAGTTCTTC. This translates into CASSRGQYNEQFF.

The chain combines TRBV18 with TRBJ2-1; a weak D match, TRBD2 (5 bases). This CDR3 contains 14 residues. Looked up from germline, CDR1 is KGHSH and CDR2 is LQKENI. Trimming took off 3 bases at V and 5 bases at J, with 11 bases between the two ends. The CDR3 reads CASSPTTRDNEQFF. The CDR3 DNA follows: TGTGCCAGCTCACCGACCACTAGGGACAATGAGCAGTTCTTC.

The rearrangement links TRBV6-1 to TRBJ1-2; a possible D gene is TRBD1 (5 bases). Germline V gene lookup returns CDR1 MNHNS and CDR2 SASEGT. Trimming removed 3 bases at V and 0 bases at J, with 5 bases between. This CDR3 has 13 residues. The CDR3 here is CASSDRANYGYTF. The CDR3 nucleotides read TGTGCCAGCAGTGACAGGGCTAACTATGGCTACACCTTC.

The count of this clone is one. The genes are TRBV28 and TRBJ1-2, with TRBD1 matching over 8 bases. CDR1 and CDR2 (germline): MDHEN, SYDVKM. V dropped 4 bases and J dropped 8; count of bases not matched to a gene: 15. The CDR3 spans 16 residues. The CDR3 coding sequence is TGTGCCAGCAGTTACTATTCGGGACAGGAGGGCTGGGGCTACACCTTC. Its translation is CASSYYSGQEGWGYTF.

This chain links TRBV12-5 with TRBJ2-7; no clear D gene. The CDR3 runs to 13 residues. V lost 3 bases and J 1 base, leaving 7 bases between the germline ends. The germline V gene has CDR1 LGHNT and CDR2 FRNRAP. CDR3: CASGLHSSYEQYF. The DNA for the CDR3 is TGTGCTAGTGGTTTACACAGTTCCTACGAGCAGTACTTC.

The chain combines TRBV11-2 with TRBJ1-1; no definite D call. CDR1 is SGHAT and CDR2 is FQNNGV in the germline V gene. The germline V and J ends were trimmed by 6 bases and 6 bases, with 11 bases remaining between them. The CDR3 loop spans 12 amino acids. The CDR3 here is CASSKSGAEAFF. CDR3 in DNA: TGTGCCAGCAGTAAGTCTGGAGCTGAAGCTTTCTTT.

This sequence joins TRBV30 and TRBJ1-6, with a possible D match to TRBD1 (5 bases). The CDR3 is made up of 14 amino acids. Trimming removed 2 bases at V and 7 bases at J, with 12 bases between. Germline CDR1 is GTSNPN and CDR2 is SVGIG (reference sequence). This chain's CDR3 is CAWSKGPPNSPLHF. CDR3 coding DNA: TGTGCCTGGAGTAAGGGGCCCCCGAATTCACCCCTCCACTTT.

The chain uses TRBV7-2 and TRBJ2-1, with 10 bases lining up with TRBD2. The junction had 6 bases not matched to a gene; V was cut back by 6 bases and J by 4 bases. The CDR3 spans 15 residues. The germline gives CDR1 SGHTA, CDR2 FQGNSA. CDR3 amino acids: CASRPGTSVYNEQFF. The CDR3 bases are TGTGCCAGCAGGCCCGGGACTAGCGTATACAATGAGCAGTTCTTC.

This clone came up once. This chain joins TRBV7-8 and TRBJ1-2, with 7 bases lining up with TRBD1. J lost 1 base, V lost 4 bases, and 12 bases had no gene match. Per the germline V gene, CDR1 is SGHVS and CDR2 is FQNEAQ. The CDR3 runs to 17 residues. The CDR3 loop is CASSSNRGTRVNYGYTF. The CDR3 nucleotides are TGTGCCAGCAGCTCGAACAGGGGAACGAGGGTTAACTATGGCTACACCTTC.

V usage is TRBV29-1 and J usage is TRBJ2-7, with D perhaps TRBD1 (5 bases). V was trimmed by 7 bases and J by 0 bases, leaving 10 bases between them. Germline values: CDR1 SQVTM, CDR2 ANQGSEA. The CDR3 runs 12 residues. CDR3 in amino acids: CSARQSSYEQYF. The DNA for the CDR3 is TGCAGCGCTAGACAGAGCTCCTACGAGCAGTACTTC.

This clone has only one observation. The rearrangement links TRBV19 to TRBJ1-1, with unresolved D. CDR3 length: 18 residues. CDR1 is LNHDA, CDR2 SQIVND, per germline (reference sequence). V was pared by 0 bases and J by 0 bases, with 17 bases between. The CDR3 bases are TGTGCCAGTAGTATAGATCTCTTTCTTTCCCAGGTGAACACTGAAGCTTTCTTT. Protein product: CASSIDLFLSQVNTEAFF.

The chain combines TRBV20-1 with TRBJ2-5, with 7 bases aligning to TRBD1. Losses at the gene ends were 5 bases for V and 4 bases for J; bases not matched to a gene: 1. The CDR3 has 11 amino acids. Germline V gene lookup returns CDR1 DFQATT and CDR2 SNEGSKA (reference sequence). The DNA of the CDR3 is TGCAGTGCTGCAGGGGGAGAGACCCAGTACTTC. This sequence encodes CSAAGGETQYF.

The rearrangement uses TRBV16 and TRBJ1-2, with a weak D call TRBD1 (6 bases). Germline values: CDR1 KGHSY, CDR2 FQNENV. V dropped 2 bases and J dropped 8 bases, with 9 bases sitting between them. This CDR3 contains 12 residues. CDR3 residues: CASSQNRVGYTF. The CDR3 DNA is TGTGCCAGCAGCCAAAACAGGGTCGGCTACACCTTC.

In this sample, this clone turned up once. The rearrangement uses TRBV30 and TRBJ1-1; D perhaps matches TRBD1 (6 bases). Germline V gives CDR1 GTSNPN, CDR2 SVGIG (reference sequence). The CDR3 is 15 residues long. Trimming took off 0 bases at V and 0 bases at J, with 11 bases between the two ends. CDR3 bases: TGTGCCTGGAGTGTCCCGGGACAACTGAACACTGAAGCTTTCTTT. Protein sequence: CAWSVPGQLNTEAFF.

V is TRBV7-2 and J is TRBJ2-5; 7 positions agree with TRBD2. CDR1 and CDR2 from the germline V gene are SGHTA and FQGNSA. This CDR3 is built from 14 residues. J was trimmed by 5 bases and V by 5 bases; bases with no gene match: 8. DNA of the CDR3: TGTGCCAGCAGCCGGGCGGGAGAATGGGAGACCCAGTACTTC. Its protein is CASSRAGEWETQYF.